This T cell receptor beta chain was identified in a study of shared clonotypes between healthy human individuals. Study-wide results and caveats: A handful of donors showed sharing of roughly 5% of naive CD4 clonotypes.

It was CD45RO-negative cells, positively selected for CCR7, that made up naive CD8 cells, with terminally differentiated effector memory CD45RA+ cells excluded. There were only Caucasian adults among the donors, and all lived in Nashville, Tennessee. The V gene's germline CDR1 is GTSNPN and CDR2 SVGIG (reference sequence). The CDR3 runs to 16 residues. Trimming shortened V by 1 base and J by 4 bases, and 17 bases separated the two germline ends. Only in-frame clones appear in the TCRdb table, and some are missing; sequencing was by immunoSEQ multiplex PCR. The data contain more than 2 million clones, about 94% of them singletons. Note on this clone: What it recognizes is unknown.

The clonotype originates from a young man in good health. Some clones in this sample may be carry-over from other donors' samples. Sequences were obtained from naive CD8+ T cells from PBMCs. The chain uses TRBV30 and TRBJ2-1, with D perhaps matching TRBD1 or TRBD2 (6 bases each). The CDR3 nucleotides read TGTGCCTGGAGTGAAGGGCCCTCGGGGGCGTACAATGAGCAGTTCTTC. This codes for CAWSEGPSGAYNEQFF.